This record concerns one T cell receptor beta chain sequence. This CDR3 spans 17 amino acids. Germline V CDR1 and CDR2: LGHDT, YNNKEL (reference sequence). Trimming at V came to 4 bases and at J to 3 bases, leaving 10 bases not matched to a gene. The sample originates from a study of blood T cell repertoires in COVID-19. Study background: COVID-19 samples, acute and convalescent, were from the United States, Italy and Spain. Sample material is recorded as cDNA or gDNA derived from T cells, B-cell-depleted T cells, or PBMCs.

Authors' methods: Scientists estimated how many nucleated cells there were by amplifying reference gene primers. Sequencing was performed with immunoSEQ multiplex PCR; in TCRdb, only in-frame clones are kept and a portion is missing. That table furnishes V, J and clone size, whereas the DNA furnished D and trimming. The table has around 230,000 clones, approximately 83% seen once. The V gene is TRBV3-1 (or the pseudogene TRBV3-2), the J gene TRBJ2-2, with 8 bases matching TRBD2. This TCR was recovered from a man aged 35-49 years with acute or convalescent COVID-19. Material: peripheral blood. The CDR3 loop is CASSPRLSGIYTGELFF. The CDR3 DNA reads TGTGCCAGCAGCCCCCGTCTTAGCGGGATTTACACCGGGGAGCTGTTTTTT.